The 17 T cell receptor beta chains below all came from one sample that was sequenced in a study of T cells in Graves' hyperthyroidism and ophthalmopathy. Amplification targeted TCR beta CDR3 regions from RNA transcripts. With the HTBI primer set, the TCR CDR3 went through a first round of RT-PCR. One entry per CDR3 protein, called by TCRdb with MiXCR from the multiplex PCR reads. The sample contains fewer than 800,000 distinct CDR3 sequences, roughly 15% of which appear only once. Sequenced input: blood. These receptors were taken from a man aged 18 to 30 with Graves' hyperthyroidism.

The table lists this clonotype with many counts. The chain has TRBV30 and TRBJ2-7; 7 bases match TRBD2. The ends lost 0 bases at V and 5 bases at J; junction bases unmatched: 7. Germline-derived CDR1 and CDR2 are GTSNPN and SVGIG (reference sequence). This CDR3 is built from 14 residues. The CDR3 sequence: CAWSVGAGVNEQYF. DNA for the CDR3: TGTGCCTGGAGTGTTGGGGCGGGAGTGAACGAGCAGTACTTC.

This clonotype was seen only once. This sequence joins TRBV9 and TRBJ1-2, with 7 bases aligning to TRBD1. Germline CDR1 SGDLS, CDR2 YYNGEE. V was clipped by 1 base and J by 4 bases; unmatched bases: 4. The CDR3 sequence is 14 residues long. CDR3 sequence reads: CASSVSGGLYGYTF. DNA for the CDR3: TGTGCCAGCAGCGTATCAGGGGGACTCTATGGCTACACCTTC.

This clonotype was counted at least ten times. The chain is built from TRBV30 and TRBJ2-2, with a weak D call TRBD2 (5 bases). Germline CDR1 GTSNPN, CDR2 SVGIG (reference sequence). With 8 bases removed from V and 4 bases from J, the gap between germline ends came to 14 bases. The CDR3 consists of 13 residues. The CDR3 nucleotides read TGTGCCGCAGACTTCGCGGGCACCGGGGAGCTGTTTTTT. This translates into CAADFAGTGELFF.

This clonotype has at least ten counts. The chain is built from TRBV7-9 and TRBJ2-7, with D hard to call. There are 14 residues in the CDR3. Trimming cost V 6 bases and J 2 bases, with 14 bases left between them. CDR1 and CDR2 (germline): SEHNR, FQNEAQ (reference sequence). The CDR3 sequence is CASRPVGITYEQYF. The CDR3 DNA reads TGTGCCAGCAGGCCGGTCGGCATAACCTACGAGCAGTACTTC.

This clonotype occurred a few times. In DNA, the CDR3 is TGTGCCAGCAGCTTGTGGCAGGGGGTGTCTCTCGTACCCTACGAGCAGTACTTC. Amino acids: CASSLWQGVSLVPYEQYF. The rearrangement joins TRBV7-8 to TRBJ2-7; 7 positions match TRBD1. Unmatched junction bases numbered 16, after V lost 3 bases and J lost 2 bases. The germline gives CDR1 SGHVS, CDR2 FQNEAQ. This CDR3 spans 18 amino acids.

The V and J genes are TRBV19 and TRBJ2-7, with D tentatively TRBD1 (6 bases). Germline values: CDR1 LNHDA, CDR2 SQIVND (reference sequence). V was shortened by 5 bases and J by 0 bases, with 17 bases between the two germline ends. The CDR3 covers 16 residues. The CDR3 DNA reads as TGTGCCAGTAGTCTCTCCTCCGGGACAACCTCCTACGAGCAGTACTTC. Residues: CASSLSSGTTSYEQYF. Full variable domain (rest looked up from reference TRBV19 and TRBJ2-7): DGGITQSPKYLFRKEGQNVTLSCEQNLNHDAMYWYRQDPGQGLRLIYYSQIVNDFQKGDIAEGYSVSREKKESFPLTVTSAQKNPTAFYLCASSLSSGTTSYEQYFGPGTRLTVT.

This clonotype appeared a few times. The chain employs TRBV19 and TRBJ2-1; no firm D call. The CDR3 runs to 13 residues. V lost 5 bases and J lost 8, with 13 bases in between. Looked up from germline, CDR1 is LNHDA and CDR2 is SQIVND (reference sequence). The CDR3 reads CASSPPFLHEQFF. DNA of the CDR3: TGTGCCAGTAGTCCGCCATTCCTACATGAGCAGTTCTTC.

Written as DNA, the CDR3 is TGTGCCAGCAGAGCCGGGACTAGCCTCTCTTTGGAGCAGTACTTC. Protein sequence: CASRAGTSLSLEQYF. The chain links TRBV2 to TRBJ2-7; TRBD2 aligns across 9 bases. Trimming took 6 bases from V and 7 from J; bases not matched to a gene: 13. This CDR3 has 15 residues. Germline CDR1 reads SNHLY; CDR2 reads FYNNEI. The full variable domain, with the rest looked up from reference TRBV2 and TRBJ2-7, is EPEVTQTPSHQVTQMGQEVILRCVPISNHLYFYWYRQILGQKVEFLVSFYNNEISEKSEIFDDQFSVERPDGSNFTLKIRSTKLEDSAMYFCASRAGTSLSLEQYFGPGTRLTVT.

This clonotype was seen a single time. This may arise from a read error, as a much more abundant clone is one base away. The V gene is TRBV18, the J gene TRBJ2-7; D possibly corresponds to TRBD2 (6 bases). This CDR3 is built from 15 residues. Germline CDR1 KGHSH, CDR2 LQKENI. With 1 base removed from V and 6 bases from J, the gap between germline ends came to 16 bases. CDR3 in DNA: TGTGCCAGCTCACCACGTCCGGGAGTCGCCTGCGAGCAGTACTTC. Translating it yields CASSPRPGVACEQYF.

The chain joins TRBV7-9 to TRBJ2-7; 7 bases line up with TRBD2. CDR1 and CDR2 from the germline V gene are SEHNR and FQNEAQ (reference sequence). Trimming at V came to 6 bases and at J to 9 bases, leaving 11 bases not matched to a gene. The CDR3 has 13 amino acids. CDR3 bases: TGTGCCAGCAGGGAAACTAGCGCCAACGTGCAGTACTTC. Protein: CASRETSANVQYF.

This clonotype was observed many times. CDR3 DNA sequence: TGTGCCAGCAGCCAAGCCGTGGCGCCCGAAGCTTTCTTT. It codes for CASSQAVAPEAFF. The V and J genes are TRBV3-1 and TRBJ1-1, with D hard to call. The CDR3 contains 13 residues. The V end was cut by 1 base, the J end by 8 bases, with 11 bases between. CDR1 LGHDT and CDR2 YNNKEL come from the germline V gene (reference sequence).

In its sample, this clonotype was seen many times. This sequence joins TRBV30 and TRBJ2-1; D is tentatively TRBD1 or TRBD2 (5 bases each). V was cut by 2 bases and J by 9 bases, with 14 bases left in between. CDR1 is GTSNPN, CDR2 SVGIG, per germline (reference sequence). There are 13 residues in the CDR3. This chain's CDR3 is CAWSRGRGTEQFF. CDR3 DNA: TGTGCCTGGAGTCGGGGTAGGGGTACTGAGCAGTTCTTC.

The gene calls are TRBV20-1 and TRBJ1-6; D is undetermined. Per germline, CDR1 DFQATT and CDR2 SNEGSKA (reference sequence). CDR3 length: 14 amino acids. The germline V and J ends were trimmed by 5 bases and 5 bases, with 13 bases remaining between them. CDR3 in DNA: TGCAGTGCTCCGTCCTTGAAACATAATTCACCCCTCCACTTT. Residues: CSAPSLKHNSPLHF.

This clonotype was counted only a few times. This chain links TRBV6-4 with TRBJ2-5; no firm D call. Germline CDR1 reads MRHNA; CDR2 reads SNTAGT. V was pared by 11 bases and J by 1 base, with 17 bases between. This CDR3 comprises 14 residues. CDR3 nucleotide sequence: TGTGCCGGGTCTATATGGGTGGTCCAAGAGACCCAGTACTTC. It encodes CAGSIWVVQETQYF.

This clonotype was seen repeatedly, ten times or more. The V and J genes are TRBV20-1 and TRBJ2-3; a weak D match, TRBD1 (6 bases). The length of the CDR3 is 15 residues. Trimming stripped 1 base from V and 5 bases from J, with 16 bases between. Germline V CDR1 and CDR2: DFQATT, SNEGSKA (reference sequence). The DNA of the CDR3 is TGCAGTGCTAGAGTCCCGGCAGGGGCGGGAGATACGCAGTATTTT. This translates into CSARVPAGAGDTQYF.

There are a few counts of this clonotype. The V gene is TRBV4-2, the J gene TRBJ2-3; 8 bases are a match to TRBD2. The V gene's germline CDR1 is LGHNA and CDR2 YNFKEQ. The junction had 10 bases not matched to a gene; V was cut back by 3 bases and J by 2 bases. The CDR3 consists of 17 residues. This CDR3 reads CASSQILGTSPTDTQYF. CDR3 DNA: TGTGCCAGCAGCCAGATTCTCGGGACTAGTCCCACAGATACGCAGTATTTT.

This clonotype was detected a few times. This chain connects TRBV2 to TRBJ1-2; possible D gene TRBD1, 5 bases. Per germline, CDR1 SNHLY and CDR2 FYNNEI. Trimming took off 3 bases at V and 4 bases at J, with 15 bases between the two ends. This CDR3 is built from 15 residues. The CDR3 nucleotides are TGTGCCAGCAGTGAGGGGCAGCCCTTCCTCTATGGCTACACCTTC. Amino acid sequence: CASSEGQPFLYGYTF.